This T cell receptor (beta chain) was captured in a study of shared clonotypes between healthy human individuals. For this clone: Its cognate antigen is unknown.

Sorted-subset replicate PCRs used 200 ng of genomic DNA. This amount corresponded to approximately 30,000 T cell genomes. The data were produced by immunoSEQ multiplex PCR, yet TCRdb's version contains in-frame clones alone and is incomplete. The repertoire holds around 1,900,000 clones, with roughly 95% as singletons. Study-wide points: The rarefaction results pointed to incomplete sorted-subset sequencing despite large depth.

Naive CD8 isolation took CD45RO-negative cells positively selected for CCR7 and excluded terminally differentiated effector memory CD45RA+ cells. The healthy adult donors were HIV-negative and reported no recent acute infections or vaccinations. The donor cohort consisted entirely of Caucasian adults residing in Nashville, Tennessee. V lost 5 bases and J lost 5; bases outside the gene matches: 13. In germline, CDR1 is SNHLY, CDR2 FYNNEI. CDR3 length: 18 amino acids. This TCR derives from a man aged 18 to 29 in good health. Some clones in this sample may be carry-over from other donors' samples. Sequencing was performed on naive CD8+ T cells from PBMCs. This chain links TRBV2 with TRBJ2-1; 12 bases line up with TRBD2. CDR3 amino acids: CASSLPTRTSGTHNEQFF. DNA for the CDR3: TGTGCCAGCAGTCTGCCCACCCGGACTAGCGGGACCCACAATGAGCAGTTCTTC.